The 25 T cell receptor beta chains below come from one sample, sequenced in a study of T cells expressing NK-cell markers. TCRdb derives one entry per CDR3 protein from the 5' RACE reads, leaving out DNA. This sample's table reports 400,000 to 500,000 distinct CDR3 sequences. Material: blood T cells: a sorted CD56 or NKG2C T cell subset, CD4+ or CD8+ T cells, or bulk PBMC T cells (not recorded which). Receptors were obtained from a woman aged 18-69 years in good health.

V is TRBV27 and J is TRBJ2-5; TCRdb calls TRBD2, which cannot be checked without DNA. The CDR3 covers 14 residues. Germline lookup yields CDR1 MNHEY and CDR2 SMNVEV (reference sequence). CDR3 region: CASRPLGGIETQYF.

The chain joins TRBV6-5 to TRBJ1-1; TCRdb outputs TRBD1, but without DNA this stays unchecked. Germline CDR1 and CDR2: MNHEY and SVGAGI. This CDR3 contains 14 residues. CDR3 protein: CASSYGTGNTEAFF.

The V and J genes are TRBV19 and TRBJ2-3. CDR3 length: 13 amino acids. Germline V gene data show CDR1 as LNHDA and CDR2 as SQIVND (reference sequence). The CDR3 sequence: CASSMANTDTQYF.

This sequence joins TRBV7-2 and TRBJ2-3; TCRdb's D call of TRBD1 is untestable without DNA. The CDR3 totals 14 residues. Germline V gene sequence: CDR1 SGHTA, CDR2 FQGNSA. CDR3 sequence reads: CASSFRVHTDTQYF. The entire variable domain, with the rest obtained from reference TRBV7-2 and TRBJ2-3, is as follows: GAGVSQSPSNKVTEKGKDVELRCDPISGHTALYWYRQSLGQGLEFLIYFQGNSAPDKSGLPSDRFSAERTGGSVSTLTIQRTQQEDSAVYLCASSFRVHTDTQYFGPGTRLTVL.

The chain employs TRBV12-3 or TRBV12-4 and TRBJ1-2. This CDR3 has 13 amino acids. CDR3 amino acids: CASSPSANYGYTF.

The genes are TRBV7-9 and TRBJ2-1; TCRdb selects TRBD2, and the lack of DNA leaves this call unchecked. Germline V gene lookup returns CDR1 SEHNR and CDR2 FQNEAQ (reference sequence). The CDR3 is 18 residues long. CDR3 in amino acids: CASSFPPSGPGVYNEQFF.

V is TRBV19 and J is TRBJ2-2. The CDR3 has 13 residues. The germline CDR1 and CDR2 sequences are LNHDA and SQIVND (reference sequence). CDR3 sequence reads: CASSIVPPGELFF.

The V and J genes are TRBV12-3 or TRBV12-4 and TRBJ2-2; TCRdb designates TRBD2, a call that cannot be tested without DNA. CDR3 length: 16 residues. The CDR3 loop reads CASSLRAGEVTGELFF.

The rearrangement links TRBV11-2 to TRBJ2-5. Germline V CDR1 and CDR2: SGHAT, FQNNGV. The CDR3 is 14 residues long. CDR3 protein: CASSLGVRQETQYF.

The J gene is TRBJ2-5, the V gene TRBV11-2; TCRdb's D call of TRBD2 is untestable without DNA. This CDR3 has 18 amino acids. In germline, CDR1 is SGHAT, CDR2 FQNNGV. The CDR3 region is CASSLGGRAPTYQETQYF.

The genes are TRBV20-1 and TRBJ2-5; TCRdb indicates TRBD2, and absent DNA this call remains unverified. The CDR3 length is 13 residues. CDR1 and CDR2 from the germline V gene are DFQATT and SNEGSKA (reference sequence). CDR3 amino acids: CSARGLAGGPSYF.

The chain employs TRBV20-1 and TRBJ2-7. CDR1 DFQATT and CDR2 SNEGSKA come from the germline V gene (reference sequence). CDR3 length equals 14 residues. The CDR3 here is CSARDTKGFSEQYF.

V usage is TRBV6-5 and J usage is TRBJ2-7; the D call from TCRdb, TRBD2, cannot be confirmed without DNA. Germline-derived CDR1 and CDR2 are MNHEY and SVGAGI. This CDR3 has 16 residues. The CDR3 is CASSSAALAGPYEQYF.

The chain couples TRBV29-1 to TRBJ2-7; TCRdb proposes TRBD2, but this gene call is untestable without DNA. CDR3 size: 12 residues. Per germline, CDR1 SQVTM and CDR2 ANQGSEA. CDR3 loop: CSVVAGTDEQYF.

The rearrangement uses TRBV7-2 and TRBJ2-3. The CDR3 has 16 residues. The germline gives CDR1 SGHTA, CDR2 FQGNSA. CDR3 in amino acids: CASRRNPRARTDTQYF.

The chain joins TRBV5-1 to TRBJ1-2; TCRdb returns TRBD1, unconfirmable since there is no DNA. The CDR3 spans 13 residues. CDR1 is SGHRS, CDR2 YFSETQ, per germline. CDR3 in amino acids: CASSRGELRGYTF.

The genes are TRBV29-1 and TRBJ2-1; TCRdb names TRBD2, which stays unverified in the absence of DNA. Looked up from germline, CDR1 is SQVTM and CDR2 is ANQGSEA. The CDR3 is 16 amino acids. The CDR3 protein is CSVEPGLAGTYNEQFF.

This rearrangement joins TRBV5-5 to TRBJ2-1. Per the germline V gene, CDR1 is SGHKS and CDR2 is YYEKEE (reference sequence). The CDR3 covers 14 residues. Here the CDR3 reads CASSKERLYNEQFF. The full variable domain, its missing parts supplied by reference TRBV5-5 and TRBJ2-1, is DAGVTQSPTHLIKTRGQQVTLRCSPISGHKSVSWYQQVLGQGPQFIFQYYEKEERGRGNFPDRFSARQFPNYSSELNVNALLLGDSALYLCASSKERLYNEQFFGPGTRLTVL.

The CDR3 loop is CASSPGLAAFLNEQFF. The chain uses TRBV14 and TRBJ2-1; TCRdb selects TRBD2, and the lack of DNA leaves this call unchecked. The CDR3 consists of 16 residues. Germline V CDR1 and CDR2: SGHDN, FVKESK.

Here the CDR3 reads CASSYGDGELFF. This chain uses TRBV6-5 with TRBJ2-2. The CDR3 totals 12 residues. Germline CDR1 is MNHEY and CDR2 is SVGAGI.

This CDR3 reads CSVDAGIRPSEQYF. The gene calls are TRBV29-1 and TRBJ2-7. The CDR3 spans 14 residues. CDR1 SQVTM and CDR2 ANQGSEA come from the germline V gene.

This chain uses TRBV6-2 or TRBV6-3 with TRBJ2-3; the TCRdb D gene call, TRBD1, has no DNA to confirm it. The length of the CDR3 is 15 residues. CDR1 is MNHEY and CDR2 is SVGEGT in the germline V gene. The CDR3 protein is CASSHRDRGTDTQYF.

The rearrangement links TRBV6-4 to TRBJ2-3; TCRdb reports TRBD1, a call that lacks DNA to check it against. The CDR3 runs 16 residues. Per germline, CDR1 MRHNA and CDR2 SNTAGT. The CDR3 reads CASSPAQGGSTDTQYF.

CDR3 residues: CATSRDSAGGLYTYNEQFF. The J gene is TRBJ2-1, the V gene TRBV15. This CDR3 is built from 19 residues. Germline CDR1 and CDR2: LNHNV and YYDKDF (reference sequence).

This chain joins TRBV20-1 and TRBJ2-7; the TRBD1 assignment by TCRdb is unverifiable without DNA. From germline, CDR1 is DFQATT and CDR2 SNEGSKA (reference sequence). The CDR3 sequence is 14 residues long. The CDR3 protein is CSASGQIFSYEQYF.